This TCR beta chain was documented in a study of blood T cell repertoires in COVID-19. The overall study: Some COVID-19 samples were acute and others convalescent; all came from the United States, Italy and Spain. T cells, B-cell-depleted T cells, or PBMCs supplied cDNA or gDNA.

The sample holds a few counts of this clone. Trimming stripped 1 base from V and 7 bases from J, with 7 bases between. CDR3 size: 12 residues. The V gene's germline CDR1 is SGHAT and CDR2 FQNNGV. Source study methods: Amplification from reference gene primers served as the basis for estimated nucleated cell counts. Repertoires were generated with immunoSEQ multiplex PCR, while TCRdb's copy carries only in-frame clones and drops some. D and trimming were read from the DNA, whereas the V and J calls and clone size are those reported in that table. The sample includes under 85,000 clones, more than 75% seen only once; the top ten take 25% to 30%.

This chain joins TRBV11-2 and TRBJ1-1; D unclear. This clonotype originated in a woman older than 75 with active or convalescent COVID-19. Input material: peripheral blood. The CDR3, as DNA: TGTGCCAGCAGCTTAGTCGCGGGTGAAGCTTTCTTT. This encodes CASSLVAGEAFF.